Listed below are T cell receptor beta chains from one sample, sequenced in a study of blood T cell repertoires in COVID-19. Clones were sequenced by immunoSEQ multiplex PCR, and TCRdb holds only the in-frame ones, with some missing. The table shows approximately 190,000 clones, with around 80% occurring only once. Input material: peripheral blood. These receptors originate from a woman aged 55-69 years with COVID-19, enrolled during active disease. The CDR3 runs from the conserved cysteine through the conserved F or W. D genes are given only for firm matches. Some rows mark clone size as missing; the rest say once, few, many or name a class of expanded clone.

j_gene | v_gene | d_gene | abundance | CDR3aa | CDR3nt
TRBJ1-1 | TRBV6-5 | . | . | CASSPIRGGMSEAFF | TGTGCCAGCAGTCCAATCAGGGGCGGTATGTCTGAAGCTTTCTTT
TRBJ2-5 | TRBV2 | TRBD1 | once | CARSDRVLETQYF | TGTGCCAGGAGTGACAGGGTCCTAGAGACCCAGTACTTC
TRBJ2-3 | TRBV7-2 | TRBD2 | . | CASKAGAADTQYF | TGTGCCAGCAAAGCGGGAGCGGCAGATACGCAGTATTTT
TRBJ1-2 | TRBV5-4 | TRBD1 | . | CASSSRDRDRGYTF | TGTGCCAGCAGCTCCCGGGACAGGGATAGGGGCTACACCTTC
TRBJ2-5 | TRBV19 | . | . | CASSTSGRVETQYF | TGTGCCAGTAGTACCTCGGGCAGGGTGGAGACCCAGTACTTC
TRBJ1-3 | TRBV19 | . | . | CASTIGGTSSGNTIYF | TGTGCCAGTACGATAGGAGGCACAAGCTCTGGAAACACCATATATTTT
TRBJ2-2 | TRBV14 | . | . | CASSQSDVSNTGELFF | TGTGCCAGCAGCCAGAGCGACGTATCGAACACCGGGGAGCTGTTTTTT
TRBJ1-6 | TRBV5-8 | TRBD1 | few | CASSYSVTGANNSPLHF | TGTGCCAGCAGCTATTCAGTGACAGGGGCGAATAATTCACCCCTCCACTTT
TRBJ2-4 | TRBV28 | TRBD2 | . | CASRRRGASKNIQYF | TGTGCCAGCCGGCGGCGGGGGGCATCCAAAAACATTCAGTACTTC
TRBJ2-1 | TRBV3-1/TRBV3-2 | . | . | CASSHETDSYNEQFF | TGTGCCAGCAGCCATGAAACGGACAGCTACAATGAGCAGTTCTTC
TRBJ2-7 | TRBV19 | . | . | CASSIPGTYEQYF | TGTGCCAGTAGTATACCGGGGACCTACGAGCAGTACTTC
TRBJ2-3 | TRBV4-1 | . | . | CASSQGPFHTSTDTQYF | TGCGCCAGCAGCCAAGGCCCCTTCCATACTAGCACAGATACGCAGTATTTT
TRBJ2-7 | TRBV6-2/TRBV6-3 | TRBD2 | . | CASSLSGSRYEQYF | TGTGCCAGCAGTTTGAGCGGGAGTAGGTACGAGCAGTACTTC
TRBJ1-2 | TRBV13 | . | once | CASSLGQGYGYTF | TGTGCCAGCAGCTTAGGACAGGGTTATGGCTACACCTTC
TRBJ1-4 | TRBV7-8 | TRBD1 | . | CASNSDRAAANEKLFF | TGTGCCAGCAACTCTGACAGGGCTGCGGCTAATGAAAAACTGTTTTTT
TRBJ2-1 | TRBV27 | . | . | CASSLSLALDEQFF | TGTGCCAGCAGTTTAAGTTTAGCGCTGGATGAGCAGTTCTTC
TRBJ1-1 | TRBV10-3 | TRBD1 | once | CAVKGQGARTEAFF | TGTGCCGTCAAGGGACAGGGGGCGCGGACTGAAGCTTTCTTT
TRBJ2-1 | TRBV7-8 | TRBD2 | . | CASSLETSFLGEQFF | TGTGCCAGCAGCTTAGAGACTAGCTTTTTGGGTGAGCAGTTCTTC
TRBJ2-1 | TRBV12-5 | TRBD2 | . | CASGLESNSGRDNEQFF | TGTGCTAGTGGTTTGGAATCCAATAGCGGGAGGGACAATGAGCAGTTCTTC
TRBJ1-2 | TRBV5-4 | TRBD1 | . | CASSLTGANYGYTF | TGTGCCAGCAGCTTAACAGGGGCTAACTATGGCTACACCTTC
TRBJ1-1 | TRBV6-6 | . | once | CASTTWGRLNTEAFF | TGTGCCAGCACCACGTGGGGGAGGTTGAACACTGAAGCTTTCTTT
TRBJ2-3 | TRBV29-1 | TRBD2 | . | CSASLSGSVTDTQYF | TGCAGCGCTAGTCTTAGCGGGTCTGTCACAGATACGCAGTATTTT
TRBJ2-1 | TRBV24-1 | TRBD2 | . | CATSDPGTSGNFYNEQFF | TGTGCCACCAGTGATCCTGGGACTAGCGGGAATTTTTACAATGAGCAGTTCTTC
TRBJ2-1 | TRBV7-8 | TRBD2 | . | CASSPGWFAGDSYNEQFF | TGTGCCAGCAGTCCGGGGTGGTTTGCGGGAGACTCCTACAATGAGCAGTTCTTC
TRBJ2-7 | TRBV19 | TRBD2 | few | CASSISGRDEQYF | TGTGCCAGTAGTATAAGCGGGAGGGACGAGCAGTACTTC
TRBJ2-1 | TRBV19 | . | . | CASSINTIGPFF | TGTGCCAGTAGTATCAACACTATAGGTCCGTTCTTC
TRBJ1-1 | TRBV19 | . | few | CASSALSGHLNTEAFF | TGTGCCAGTAGTGCCCTTTCGGGACACCTGAACACTGAAGCTTTCTTT
TRBJ1-2 | TRBV9 | . | few | CASSPGGEGKGYGYTF | TGTGCCAGCAGCCCAGGAGGGGAGGGGAAGGGCTATGGCTACACCTTC
TRBJ1-5 | TRBV6-6 | TRBD1 | many | CASSYTQGNQPQHF | TGTGCCAGCAGTTACACACAGGGGAATCAGCCCCAGCATTTT
TRBJ2-3 | TRBV5-1 | . | . | CASSPDWADTQYF | TGCGCCAGCAGCCCGGACTGGGCAGATACGCAGTATTTT
TRBJ2-1 | TRBV19 | TRBD1 | . | CASSISHRGKQFF | TGTGCCAGTAGTATTTCCCACAGGGGAAAGCAGTTCTTC
TRBJ1-2 | TRBV28 | TRBD1 | . | CASSLGGWQGGYGYTF | TGTGCCAGCTCACTTGGGGGATGGCAGGGGGGATATGGCTACACCTTC
TRBJ2-7 | TRBV3-1/TRBV3-2 | TRBD1 | . | CAAGWTGAHEQYF | TGTGCCGCGGGTTGGACAGGGGCCCACGAGCAGTACTTC
TRBJ1-6 | TRBV15 | . | . | CATSRWVGTGHSPLHF | TGTGCCACCAGCAGATGGGTGGGAACAGGGCATTCACCCCTCCACTTT
TRBJ2-2 | TRBV7-2 | . | . | CASSRQGGSTGELFF | TGTGCCAGCAGCCGCCAAGGGGGAAGTACCGGGGAGCTGTTTTTT